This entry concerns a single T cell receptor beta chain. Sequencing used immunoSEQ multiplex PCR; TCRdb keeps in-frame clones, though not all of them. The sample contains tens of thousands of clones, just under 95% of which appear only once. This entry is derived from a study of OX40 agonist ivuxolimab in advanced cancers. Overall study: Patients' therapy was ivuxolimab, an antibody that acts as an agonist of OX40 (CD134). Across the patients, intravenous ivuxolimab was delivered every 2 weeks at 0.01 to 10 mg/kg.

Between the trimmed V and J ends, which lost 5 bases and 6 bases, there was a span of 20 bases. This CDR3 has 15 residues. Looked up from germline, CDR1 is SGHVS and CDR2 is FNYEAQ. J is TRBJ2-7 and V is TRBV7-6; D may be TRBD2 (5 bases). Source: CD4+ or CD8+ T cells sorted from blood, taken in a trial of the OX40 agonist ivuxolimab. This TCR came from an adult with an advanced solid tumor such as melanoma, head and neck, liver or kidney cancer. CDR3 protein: CASSPGVGVGVEQYF. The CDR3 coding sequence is TGTGCCAGCAGCCCAGGAGTCGGGGTAGGAGTCGAGCAGTACTTC.